This T cell receptor beta chain was captured by sequencing in a study of blood T cell repertoires in COVID-19. At the level of the study: Donors in the United States, Italy and Spain gave samples during acute or convalescent COVID-19. Sources were T cells, B-cell-depleted T cells, or PBMCs; the material itself was cDNA or gDNA.

The Seattle patients joined while their infection was active and were tracked longitudinally afterward. The repertoire was sequenced with immunoSEQ multiplex PCR; TCRdb's copy has only in-frame clones and lacks some. Here the sample spans roughly 100,000 clones, about 79% being singletons. The V gene lost 5 bases and the J gene lost 0 bases, with 14 bases spanning the gap. In germline, CDR1 is PRHDT, CDR2 FYEKMQ (reference sequence). The CDR3 runs 15 residues. The clonotype was recovered from an elderly man with COVID-19, enrolled during active disease. The specimen was peripheral blood. This rearrangement joins TRBV13 to TRBJ2-7, with a possible D match to TRBD2 (5 bases). The CDR3 spells CASSPRDYISYEQYF. As DNA, the CDR3 is TGTGCCAGCAGCCCCCGTGACTACATCTCCTACGAGCAGTACTTC.